The 29 T cell receptor beta chains below were found in one sample sequenced in a study of blood T cell repertoires in COVID-19. The data were produced by immunoSEQ multiplex PCR, yet TCRdb's version contains in-frame clones alone and is incomplete. Among about 87,000 clones, roughly 75% were seen once, and the ten largest hold 3.5% to 4.5%. The specimen was peripheral blood. Receptor source: a woman between 50 and 59 years old with acute or convalescent COVID-19.

This chain connects TRBV29-1 to TRBJ1-1, with 8 bases aligning to TRBD1. CDR3 size: 12 residues. J gave up 4 bases and V 6 bases, and 4 bases lay outside the gene matches. Germline values: CDR1 SQVTM, CDR2 ANQGSEA. Written as DNA, the CDR3 is TGCAGCGTCCGGACAGGGCTCACTGAAGCTTTCTTT. Protein product: CSVRTGLTEAFF.

This rearrangement joins TRBV19 to TRBJ2-4; D might be TRBD1 (7 bases). The CDR3 spans 14 residues. The germline V and J ends were trimmed by 5 bases and 8 bases, with 16 bases remaining between them. Germline V lookup: CDR1 LNHDA, CDR2 SQIVND (reference sequence). The CDR3 loop reads CASSLTDRRDIQYF. The CDR3 bases are TGTGCCAGTAGTTTGACGGACAGGAGGGACATTCAGTACTTC.

Here the CDR3 reads CASGTGQPQHF. The CDR3 DNA follows: TGTGCCAGCGGAACGGGACAGCCCCAGCATTTT. The chain uses TRBV6-5 and TRBJ1-5, with D unresolved. The CDR3 contains 11 residues. Per the germline V gene, CDR1 is MNHEY and CDR2 is SVGAGI. Trimming pared 8 bases from V and 7 bases from J, leaving 9 bases between.

The CDR3 loop is CASSFPTGDGYGYTF. In nucleotides, the CDR3 is TGTGCCAGCAGCTTCCCCACCGGGGATGGCTATGGCTACACCTTC. The V gene is TRBV9, the J gene TRBJ1-2; D not resolved. From germline, CDR1 is SGDLS and CDR2 YYNGEE. V lost 4 bases and J lost 4, with 17 bases in between. The CDR3 extends over 15 amino acids.

The chain couples TRBV12-3 or TRBV12-4 to TRBJ2-2; D call uncertain. V was trimmed by 7 bases and J by 2 bases, leaving 5 bases between them. The CDR3 has 12 residues. CDR3 coding DNA: TGTGCCAGCACCCATAACACCGGGGAGCTGTTTTTT. Protein: CASTHNTGELFF.

The CDR3 loop reads CATSRGLQGTRTEAFF. CDR3 coding DNA: TGTGCCACCAGCAGAGGTTTACAGGGGACGCGCACTGAAGCTTTCTTT. The genes are TRBV15 and TRBJ1-1, with 7 bases fitting TRBD1. Looked up from germline, CDR1 is LNHNV and CDR2 is YYDKDF (reference sequence). J lost 4 bases, V lost 1 base, and 9 bases had no gene match. This CDR3 region has 16 residues.

The count of this clone is one. V gene TRBV19 combines with J gene TRBJ1-4, with 8 bases fitting TRBD1. The CDR3 loop spans 15 amino acids. Germline CDR1 and CDR2: LNHDA and SQIVND (reference sequence). V gave up 7 bases and J gave up 6 bases; unmatched junction bases: 10. DNA for the CDR3: TGTGCCAGTACCCTCACCGGGACAGGACATGAAAAACTGTTTTTT. Residues: CASTLTGTGHEKLFF.

This chain links TRBV5-6 with TRBJ1-2, with D possibly being TRBD1 (6 bases). The V end lost 4 bases, the J end lost 6 bases, and 13 bases lay between the germline ends. Germline V gives CDR1 SGHDT, CDR2 YYEEEE. The CDR3 loop spans 13 amino acids. The DNA of the CDR3 is TGTGCCAGCAGCCAAACAGGGATTCATGGCTACACCTTC. Amino acid sequence: CASSQTGIHGYTF.

The chain carries TRBV28 and TRBJ2-5; the match to TRBD1 covers 7 bases. J was trimmed by 5 bases and V by 6 bases; bases with no gene match: 15. Germline V gene sequence: CDR1 MDHEN, CDR2 SYDVKM. This CDR3 spans 16 amino acids. The CDR3 protein is CASRENRGSGSETQYF. Here the CDR3 DNA reads TGTGCCAGCAGGGAAAACAGGGGTTCTGGTAGCGAGACCCAGTACTTC. Supplemented by reference TRBV28 and TRBJ2-5, the full variable domain reads DVKVTQSSRYLVKRTGEKVFLECVQDMDHENMFWYRQDPGLGLRLIYFSYDVKMKEKGDIPEGYSVSREKKERFSLILESASTNQTSMYLCASRENRGSGSETQYFGPGTRLLVL.

This sequence joins TRBV5-1 and TRBJ2-3, with 8 bases lining up with TRBD1. V dropped 0 bases and J dropped 0; count of bases not matched to a gene: 6. CDR3 length: 17 residues. Germline CDR1 is SGHRS and CDR2 is YFSETQ. In nucleotides, the CDR3 is TGCGCCAGCAGCTTGGGCCAGACAGGGGCCAGCACAGATACGCAGTATTTT. Translating gives CASSLGQTGASTDTQYF.

This chain uses TRBV18 with TRBJ1-2, with TRBD1 as a possible D gene (5 bases). The V end was cut by 5 bases, the J end by 4 bases, with 14 bases between. The CDR3 is 14 residues long. Germline V lookup: CDR1 KGHSH, CDR2 LQKENI. The CDR3 sequence: CASSGTRQGYGYTF. CDR3 DNA sequence: TGTGCCAGCTCAGGAACACGGCAGGGCTATGGCTACACCTTC.

The J gene is TRBJ2-7, the V gene TRBV5-5, with D unresolved. This CDR3 has 14 amino acids. CDR1 is SGHKS and CDR2 is YYEKEE in the germline V gene (reference sequence). V lost 0 bases, J lost 3 bases, and 10 bases lay in between. The CDR3 DNA is TGTGCCAGCAGCTTGGTGGCCACATACTACGAGCAGTACTTC. Its protein is CASSLVATYYEQYF.

This clone was counted only a few times. The chain has TRBV6-5 and TRBJ1-1; D ambiguous. CDR3 length equals 11 residues. Trimming took 4 bases from V and 5 from J, leaving 5 bases between them. Germline CDR1 is MNHEY and CDR2 is SVGAGI. Here the CDR3 reads CASSFTTEAFF. CDR3 bases: TGTGCCAGCAGTTTTACAACTGAAGCTTTCTTT.

This clone was counted a few times. The rearrangement links TRBV28 to TRBJ1-2, with D unresolved. The CDR3 consists of 13 residues. Trimming took off 6 bases at V and 4 bases at J, with 12 bases between the two ends. CDR1 and CDR2 from the germline V gene are MDHEN and SYDVKM. The CDR3 protein is CASSRRAFYGYTF. CDR3 sequence (DNA): TGTGCCAGCAGCAGGAGGGCCTTCTATGGCTACACCTTC.

CDR3 DNA sequence: TGCGCCAGCAGCTCAACAGGACACCAGACTGAAGCTTTCTTT. It translates to CASSSTGHQTEAFF. The rearrangement joins TRBV5-1 to TRBJ1-1; a weak D match, TRBD1 (5 bases). Trimming took 3 bases from V and 5 from J, leaving 14 bases between them. This CDR3 spans 14 amino acids. Per the germline V gene, CDR1 is SGHRS and CDR2 is YFSETQ.

This chain uses TRBV18 with TRBJ2-1; D is possibly TRBD2 (5 bases). The germline V gene encodes CDR1 KGHSH and CDR2 LQKENI. V was cut by 2 bases and J by 8 bases, with 13 bases left in between. The CDR3 has 14 amino acids. The CDR3 sequence is CASSPLTTGDEQFF. CDR3 coding DNA: TGTGCCAGCTCACCATTGACCACCGGGGATGAGCAGTTCTTC.

V and J are TRBV6-1 and TRBJ2-7; 11 nucleotides match TRBD1. The CDR3 consists of 16 residues. V shed 1 base and J 5 bases; nucleotides not matched to a gene: 7. Germline V gene lookup returns CDR1 MNHNS and CDR2 SASEGT. The CDR3 loop is CASSEGLDRGRNEQYF. The CDR3 DNA reads as TGTGCCAGCAGTGAAGGTCTGGACAGGGGGCGGAACGAGCAGTACTTC.

This clone was detected only a few times. This chain links TRBV2 with TRBJ1-2, with 10 bases lining up with TRBD1. The CDR3 is 14 amino acids. Germline CDR1 reads SNHLY; CDR2 reads FYNNEI. V lost 2 bases and J lost 7; bases outside the gene matches: 4. CDR3 nucleotides: TGTGCCAGCAGTGAACGACAGGGGGCGTTTGGCTACACCTTC. Protein sequence: CASSERQGAFGYTF.

This chain uses TRBV6-1 with TRBJ1-3; 7 bases are shared with TRBD1. The trim removed 4 bases at V and 0 bases at J, leaving 6 bases unmatched. CDR1 and CDR2 (germline): MNHNS, SASEGT. CDR3 size: 16 residues. The CDR3 DNA follows: TGTGCCAGCAGTGTCCACAGGGGAAGCTCTGGAAACACCATATATTTT. This translates into CASSVHRGSSGNTIYF.

The chain uses TRBV6-6 and TRBJ1-3, with a possible D match to TRBD1 (6 bases). Trimming removed 6 bases at V and 1 base at J, with 16 bases between. Per the germline V gene, CDR1 is MNHNY and CDR2 is SVGAGI (reference sequence). The CDR3 is made up of 16 amino acids. The CDR3 here is CASRDALGQSGNTIYF. CDR3 DNA: TGTGCCAGCAGGGATGCCCTCGGACAGTCTGGAAACACCATATATTTT.

The genes are TRBV2 and TRBJ1-5; the match to TRBD1 covers 7 bases. The V gene's germline CDR1 is SNHLY and CDR2 FYNNEI. This CDR3 spans 16 amino acids. V was pared by 5 bases and J by 6 bases, with 13 bases of the junction left unmatched. Here the CDR3 reads CASSPRLGQGGQPQHF. CDR3 nucleotides: TGTGCCAGCAGTCCTCGCCTGGGGCAGGGGGGTCAGCCCCAGCATTTT.

The chain combines TRBV11-2 with TRBJ1-1; TRBD1 matches at 11 bases. This CDR3 is 16 amino acids long. V gave up 5 bases and J gave up 4 bases; unmatched junction bases: 9. Germline CDR1 and CDR2: SGHAT and FQNNGV. The CDR3 reads CASSHGQGAGGTEAFF. CDR3 in DNA: TGTGCCAGCAGCCACGGACAGGGGGCAGGGGGCACTGAAGCTTTCTTT.

The chain has TRBV3-1 (or the pseudogene TRBV3-2) and TRBJ2-3; 14 bases align to TRBD2. The CDR3 has 17 amino acids. Unmatched junction bases numbered 5, after V lost 4 bases and J lost 2 bases. Germline lookup yields CDR1 LGHDT and CDR2 YNNKEL (reference sequence). Written as DNA, the CDR3 is TGTGCCAGCAGCCCGGGACTAGCGGGAGATCTCACAGATACGCAGTATTTT. Its protein is CASSPGLAGDLTDTQYF.

The V and J genes are TRBV7-9 and TRBJ1-1, with D maybe TRBD1 (6 bases). The germline V gene has CDR1 SEHNR and CDR2 FQNEAQ (reference sequence). The CDR3 has 15 residues. With 5 bases removed from V and 0 bases from J, the gap between germline ends came to 13 bases. CDR3 coding DNA: TGTGCCAGCAGCCCCATGACAGGTTTGAACACTGAAGCTTTCTTT. Its protein product is CASSPMTGLNTEAFF.

The table lists this clone with a few counts. The chain uses TRBV6-5 and TRBJ1-5; D is perhaps TRBD1 (6 bases). V was trimmed by 6 bases and J by 0 bases, leaving 12 bases between them. Germline V gene sequence: CDR1 MNHEY, CDR2 SVGAGI. CDR3 length equals 15 residues. CDR3: CASSVTGYSNQPQHF. Written as DNA, the CDR3 is TGTGCCAGCAGCGTGACAGGATATAGCAATCAGCCCCAGCATTTT.

The DNA of the CDR3 is TGCGCCAGCAGCCAAGATAGGTCGACAGCGTACGAGCAGTACTTC. Translation gives CASSQDRSTAYEQYF. V gene TRBV4-3 combines with J gene TRBJ2-7; TRBD1 is a possible D gene (5 bases). Germline loops: CDR1 LGHNA, CDR2 YSLEER. CDR3 length equals 15 residues. The ends were cut back, 0 bases at V and 4 bases at J, with 13 bases in the middle.

This clone was picked up a small number of times. The chain couples TRBV11-1 to TRBJ2-7; TRBD2 aligns across 9 bases. This CDR3 is built from 15 residues. After removal of 0 bases from V and 9 bases from J, the junction contained 9 bases not matched to a gene. CDR1 is SGHAT and CDR2 is FQDESV in the germline V gene (reference sequence). This chain's CDR3 is CASSLAASGDPAQYF. The CDR3, as DNA: TGTGCCAGCAGCTTAGCAGCTAGCGGGGACCCGGCGCAGTACTTC.

This sequence joins TRBV6-1 and TRBJ2-1, with 9 bases lining up with TRBD2. Germline assignment: CDR1 MNHNS and CDR2 SASEGT. The V segment lost 2 bases and the J segment 5 bases; nucleotides outside the gene matches: 4. The CDR3 is 15 amino acids. In DNA, the CDR3 is TGTGCCAGCAGTGAAAGGGTAGCGGGGGACAATGAGCAGTTCTTC. It translates to CASSERVAGDNEQFF.

This rearrangement joins TRBV6-1 to TRBJ1-2; the D is unclear. Germline lookup yields CDR1 MNHNS and CDR2 SASEGT. V dropped 3 bases and J dropped 1 base, with 9 bases sitting between them. The CDR3 runs 14 residues. The CDR3 nucleotides are TGTGCCAGCAGTGAGGCGGGGATTAACTATGGCTACACCTTC. Encoded protein: CASSEAGINYGYTF.